This T cell receptor beta chain was obtained from a study of blood T cell repertoires in COVID-19. Looking at the study overall: Acute-phase and convalescent COVID-19 samples originated in the United States, Italy and Spain. T cells, B-cell-depleted T cells, or PBMCs provided the cDNA or gDNA that served as material.

Study processing details: Amplification of reference gene primers provided the estimated nucleated cell counts. Generated by immunoSEQ multiplex PCR, the TCRdb table keeps only in-frame clones and is missing some. V, J and clone size are those of that table, while D and trimming were read from the DNA. The repertoire holds more than 300,000 clones, with approximately 82% as singletons. Deletions cut 5 bases from V and 11 bases from J, with 12 bases between. The CDR3 is 12 residues long. Germline V gene sequence: CDR1 SNHLY, CDR2 FYNNEI. This receptor was identified in a woman in her forties or fifties with acute or convalescent COVID-19. The chain is built from TRBV2 and TRBJ1-4; tentatively, D is TRBD1 (6 bases). The sample was peripheral blood. CDR3 bases: TGTGCCAGCAGTATGGACAGCAAGAAACTGTTTTTT. Translated, it gives CASSMDSKKLFF.